Listed here are 28 T cell receptor beta chains from one sample, sequenced in a study of T cells in Graves' hyperthyroidism and ophthalmopathy. There were TCR beta CDR3 regions amplified from RNA transcripts. Researchers ran a first-round RT-PCR on the TCR CDR3 using the HTBI primer set. Each CDR3 protein is one row after TCRdb ran MiXCR on the multiplex PCR reads. The sample holds hundreds of thousands of distinct CDR3 sequences, roughly 15% seen once. Sequenced: blood. The receptor source for this set is a woman aged 50 to 60 with Graves' ophthalmopathy.

This clonotype occurred a few times. Just one base apart from a much larger clone, this may be a read error. V and J are TRBV28 and TRBJ1-1; no firm D call. CDR1 MDHEN and CDR2 SYDVKM come from the germline V gene. The V end was cut by 4 bases, the J end by 1 base, with 13 bases between. There are 15 residues in the CDR3. CDR3 DNA sequence: TGTGCCAGCAGTTACTCGACCCTCCCGAACACTGAAGCTTTCTTT. It specifies CASSYSTLPNTEAFF.

This clonotype was observed many times. V and J are TRBV30 and TRBJ1-1, with D tentatively TRBD1 (5 bases). CDR3 length equals 16 residues. From germline, CDR1 is GTSNPN and CDR2 SVGIG (reference sequence). V dropped 0 bases and J dropped 5 bases, with 19 bases sitting between them. CDR3 amino acids: CAWSVLSGGMGTEAFF. Here the CDR3 DNA reads TGTGCCTGGAGTGTACTGTCGGGGGGAATGGGGACTGAAGCTTTCTTT.

This clonotype was picked up many times. V and J are TRBV20-1 and TRBJ2-2; 9 nucleotides agree with TRBD1. Germline lookup yields CDR1 DFQATT and CDR2 SNEGSKA (reference sequence). The CDR3 spans 14 residues. Trimming at V came to 3 bases and at J to 6 bases, leaving 5 bases not matched to a gene. The CDR3 spells CSASHRGPAGELFF. DNA of the CDR3: TGCAGTGCTAGCCACAGGGGGCCGGCCGGGGAGCTGTTTTTT.

Note on this clonotype: A single base separates this from a much larger clone, so it may be a read error. The V and J genes are TRBV27 and TRBJ2-7; 7 bases map to TRBD2. The CDR3 extends over 14 amino acids. Germline-derived CDR1 and CDR2 are MNHEY and SMNVEV (reference sequence). The trim removed 10 bases at V and 4 bases at J, leaving 13 bases unmatched. The CDR3 protein is CATAGTGGSYEQYF. The CDR3 nucleotides read TGTGCCACCGCCGGGACTGGCGGGAGTTACGAGCAGTACTTC.

There are many counts of this clonotype. For the CDR3, the DNA is TGTGCCTGGAGCAAAGGACTAGCCTACGAGCAGTACTTC. Amino acids: CAWSKGLAYEQYF. The rearrangement joins TRBV30 to TRBJ2-7; 7 bases match TRBD2. CDR3 length equals 13 residues. V gave up 3 bases and J gave up 2 bases; unmatched junction bases: 4. CDR1 and CDR2 from the germline V gene are GTSNPN and SVGIG (reference sequence).

This clonotype was seen at least ten times. CDR3 bases: TGTGCCAGCAGCTTAACAGGGGGTGATGGCTACACCTTC. It specifies CASSLTGGDGYTF. V gene TRBV7-9 combines with J gene TRBJ1-2, with 8 nucleotides matching TRBD1. Germline V gene sequence: CDR1 SEHNR, CDR2 FQNEAQ (reference sequence). J was trimmed by 6 bases and V by 2 bases; bases with no gene match: 2. The CDR3 spans 13 residues.

With regard to this clonotype: This may be a read error, as it is one base from a much larger clone. The chain has TRBV30 and TRBJ1-5; D might be TRBD1 (5 bases). Germline lookup yields CDR1 GTSNPN and CDR2 SVGIG (reference sequence). The CDR3 loop spans 14 amino acids. The CDR3 DNA reads TGTGCCTGGAGTCAGGACAACGGCAATCAGTCCCAGCATTTT. As protein: CAWSQDNGNQSQHF.

This clonotype was picked up many times. The chain uses TRBV6-1 and TRBJ2-1, with 7 bases that match TRBD1. The germline V gene encodes CDR1 MNHNS and CDR2 SASEGT. The CDR3 covers 14 residues. Germline trimming cut 3 bases from V and 8 bases from J; bases unmatched to any gene: 7. The CDR3 coding sequence is TGTGCCAGCAGTGACGGGGCAGGGGGTCATGAGCAGTTCTTC. Translated: CASSDGAGGHEQFF.

This clonotype appeared many times. The J gene is TRBJ2-7, the V gene TRBV7-8, with 9 bases fitting TRBD1. Germline CDR1 reads SGHVS; CDR2 reads FQNEAQ. This CDR3 spans 13 amino acids. J was trimmed by 5 bases and V by 6 bases; bases with no gene match: 5. In DNA, the CDR3 is TGTGCCAGCAGGGGGGACAGGGCGGACGAGCAGTACTTC. Translated: CASRGDRADEQYF.

In this sample, this clonotype turned up many times. The V and J genes are TRBV7-3 and TRBJ2-1, with unresolved D. Germline V CDR1 and CDR2: SGHTA, FQGTGA. The CDR3 runs 15 residues. Trimming took off 1 base at V and 5 bases at J, with 12 bases between the two ends. The CDR3 nucleotides read TGTGCCAGCAGCTTAAACCCCGGCCTGGACAATGAGCAGTTCTTC. It codes for CASSLNPGLDNEQFF. Using reference TRBV7-3 and TRBJ2-1 for the parts outside the CDR3, the full variable domain is GAGVSQTPSNKVTEKGKYVELRCDPISGHTALYWYRQSLGQGPEFLIYFQGTGAADDSGLPNDRFFAVRPEGSVSTLKIQRTERGDSAVYLCASSLNPGLDNEQFFGPGTRLTVL.

The V and J genes are TRBV19 and TRBJ1-5; D not certain. V gave up 3 bases and J gave up 7 bases, with 10 bases separating them. This CDR3 is built from 13 residues. Germline V gene sequence: CDR1 LNHDA, CDR2 SQIVND (reference sequence). This chain's CDR3 is CASSMPGLQPQHF. The CDR3 DNA sequence: TGTGCCAGTAGTATGCCCGGCCTCCAGCCCCAGCATTTT.

There are many counts of this clonotype. Mismatch with germline at one junction end may stem from a read error. The chain links TRBV5-1 to TRBJ2-1, with 10 bases identical to TRBD2. The length of the CDR3 is 16 residues. CDR1 and CDR2 (germline): SGHRS, YFSETQ. The CDR3 loop is CASSPLLAGGYNEQFF. The CDR3 coding sequence is TGTGCCAGCAGTCCCCTTTTAGCGGGAGGCTACAATGAGCAGTTCTTC.

This clonotype was detected many times. The chain combines TRBV20-1 with TRBJ2-7; D not certain. Germline V gene data show CDR1 as DFQATT and CDR2 as SNEGSKA (reference sequence). The ends were cut back, 3 bases at V and 3 bases at J, with 12 bases in the middle. This CDR3 region has 13 residues. This CDR3 reads CSARGWRGYEQYF. The DNA of the CDR3 is TGCAGTGCTAGGGGGTGGAGAGGCTACGAGCAGTACTTC.

This clonotype was found many times. The V call is TRBV30, the J call TRBJ2-2; no clear D. This CDR3 is built from 14 residues. Trimming took 2 bases from V and 4 from J, leaving 11 bases between them. The germline CDR1 and CDR2 sequences are GTSNPN and SVGIG (reference sequence). The CDR3 loop is CAWSRSPGTGELFF. The CDR3 DNA reads as TGTGCCTGGAGTCGGAGCCCGGGCACCGGGGAGCTGTTTTTT.

Worth noting for this clonotype: Its ends do not fully match the called genes, so a read error is possible. The chain has TRBV18 and TRBJ1-1; possibly TRBD1 for D (6 bases). The germline V gene encodes CDR1 KGHSH and CDR2 LQKENI. The CDR3 is 14 residues long. The CDR3 DNA follows: TGTGCCAGCTCACCAAACGACAGGAACACTGAAACTTTCTTT. Its translation is CASSPNDRNTETFF.

This clonotype was recorded at least ten times. The V and J genes are TRBV28 and TRBJ2-1, with 10 nucleotides matching TRBD2. This CDR3 is 16 amino acids long. The V gene end was trimmed by 2 bases and the J gene end by 4 bases; junction bases not matched to a gene: 5. The germline V gene encodes CDR1 MDHEN and CDR2 SYDVKM. CDR3 amino acids: CASSLRTSGVYNEQFF. The CDR3 nucleotides are TGTGCCAGCAGTTTACGAACTAGCGGGGTATACAATGAGCAGTTCTTC.

This clonotype was seen only a few times. The chain recombines TRBV6-5 with TRBJ2-3, with 7 bases matching TRBD1. With 0 bases clipped from V and 3 bases from J, the junction kept 12 bases outside the gene matches. There are 18 residues in the CDR3. Germline V gene sequence: CDR1 MNHEY, CDR2 SVGAGI. The CDR3 DNA reads as TGTGCCAGCAGTTACTCGTCAGCCTATGGCAGGGGGACAGATACGCAGTATTTT. It translates to CASSYSSAYGRGTDTQYF.

This clonotype was detected ten times or more. The chain couples TRBV28 to TRBJ2-3; maybe TRBD1 (6 bases). Germline V gives CDR1 MDHEN, CDR2 SYDVKM. V lost 5 bases to trimming and J lost 0 bases, with 21 bases between them. This CDR3 spans 18 amino acids. CDR3 protein: CASSLTSGTSTSTDTQYF. The CDR3 nucleotides read TGTGCCAGCAGTCTTACCTCAGGGACAAGCACTAGCACAGATACGCAGTATTTT.

This clonotype was counted at least ten times. The chain couples TRBV11-3 to TRBJ1-1, with D unresolved. The V and J ends lost 5 bases and 7 bases respectively, with 14 bases between them. Germline V lookup: CDR1 SGHNT, CDR2 YENEEA. CDR3 length equals 13 residues. The CDR3 coding sequence is TGTGCCAGCAGCCCGGACTCACTATATGAAGCTTTCTTT. It codes for CASSPDSLYEAFF.

In this sample, this clonotype turned up many times. The J gene is TRBJ2-7, the V gene TRBV7-6; a weak D match, TRBD2 (6 bases). The ends were cut back, 0 bases at V and 3 bases at J, with 12 bases in the middle. This CDR3 comprises 15 residues. In germline, CDR1 is SGHVS, CDR2 FNYEAQ. The CDR3 DNA reads TGTGCCAGCAGCTTAGCTGGGGGGATTAACTACGAGCAGTACTTC. It encodes CASSLAGGINYEQYF.

This clonotype appeared many times. This chain links TRBV20-1 with TRBJ2-7; the D is unclear. The germline V gene encodes CDR1 DFQATT and CDR2 SNEGSKA (reference sequence). The V end lost 2 bases, the J end lost 3 bases, and 8 bases lay between the germline ends. This CDR3 has 12 amino acids. Here the CDR3 DNA reads TGCAGTGCTAGACGCGAGTACTACGAGCAGTACTTC. Protein sequence: CSARREYYEQYF.

This clonotype came up a few times. The chain recombines TRBV19 with TRBJ1-1, with TRBD1 as a possible D gene (5 bases). The CDR3 has 16 residues. CDR1 and CDR2 from the germline V gene are LNHDA and SQIVND (reference sequence). V shed 5 bases and J shed 0 bases, with 16 bases lying between them. CDR3 nucleotides: TGTGCCAGTAGTCTTATCCAGGGAACTATGAACACTGAAGCTTTCTTT. Amino acid sequence: CASSLIQGTMNTEAFF.

This clonotype was counted at least ten times. The chain combines TRBV7-3 with TRBJ2-7, with 12 positions matching TRBD2. CDR1 and CDR2 (germline): SGHTA, FQGTGA. V trimming: 5 bases; J trimming: 0 bases; junction bases outside the gene matches: 5. The CDR3 length is 16 residues. The CDR3 protein is CASSPGLAGSSYEQYF. As DNA, the CDR3 is TGTGCCAGCAGCCCCGGACTAGCGGGGAGCTCCTACGAGCAGTACTTC.

This clonotype was found many times. CDR3 nucleotide sequence: TGCAGCGTTGAAGGAGGACTTAGCCCTAGCGGCCGCTCCTACAATGAGCAGTTCTTC. Translation gives CSVEGGLSPSGRSYNEQFF. The gene calls are TRBV29-1 and TRBJ2-1; 7 bases fit TRBD2. The ends lost 1 base at V and 0 bases at J; junction bases unmatched: 15. Per the germline V gene, CDR1 is SQVTM and CDR2 is ANQGSEA. There are 19 residues in the CDR3.

This clonotype turned up a few times. This chain uses TRBV6-1 with TRBJ2-2, with D perhaps matching TRBD1 (6 bases). CDR1 is MNHNS and CDR2 is SASEGT in the germline V gene. The ends were cut back, 5 bases at V and 4 bases at J, with 14 bases in the middle. The CDR3 covers 15 residues. The CDR3 region is CASSSTGDFTGELFF. CDR3 bases: TGTGCCAGCAGTTCGACAGGAGATTTCACCGGGGAGCTGTTTTTT.

V gene TRBV11-2 combines with J gene TRBJ1-1, with unresolved D. From germline, CDR1 is SGHAT and CDR2 FQNNGV. Trimming removed 1 base at V and 3 bases at J, with 18 bases between. The CDR3 is made up of 17 amino acids. The CDR3 region is CASSLALYPEMYTEAFF. In DNA, the CDR3 is TGTGCCAGCAGCTTAGCGCTATACCCGGAGATGTACACTGAAGCTTTCTTT.

This clonotype showed up many times. V and J are TRBV18 and TRBJ2-7; the match to TRBD2 covers 14 bases. V shed 4 bases, J shed 5 bases, and the junction held 10 bases outside the gene matches. Germline V gene data show CDR1 as KGHSH and CDR2 as LQKENI. The CDR3 is 17 residues long. The CDR3 reads CASSRPGLAGGANEQYF. CDR3 coding DNA: TGTGCCAGCTCACGACCTGGACTAGCGGGAGGTGCGAACGAGCAGTACTTC.

The sample holds a few counts of this clonotype. This chain joins TRBV6-2 or TRBV6-3 and TRBJ2-7; D might be TRBD1 (5 bases). Between the trimmed V and J ends, which lost 5 bases and 3 bases, there was a span of 8 bases. This CDR3 is 12 amino acids long. Germline lookup yields CDR1 MNHEY and CDR2 SVGEGT. In DNA form, the CDR3 reads TGTGCCAGCAGTCCGACAGTCTACGAGCAGTACTTC. Its protein is CASSPTVYEQYF.